This entry concerns a single TCR beta chain. No antigen is known for it. Trimming took off 0 bases at V and 6 bases at J, with 6 bases between the two ends. This CDR3 region has 12 residues. Looked up from germline, CDR1 is SGHRS and CDR2 is YFSETQ. Graves' hyperthyroidism showing no ophthalmopathy progression within 18 months was considered stable. Orbital computed tomography and thyroid ultrasound, together with serum TRAb and thyroxine and clinical symptoms, were used for diagnoses. Each 10 ml fresh peripheral blood draw supplied the PBMCs. TCR beta CDR3 regions were amplified from RNA transcripts. HTBI primers were the set used in a first-round RT-PCR of the TCR CDR3. TCRdb processed the multiplex PCR reads anew with MiXCR; each CDR3 protein has one entry. The sample holds 370,000 or so distinct CDR3 sequences, roughly 25% seen once. The sample is drawn from a study of T cells in Graves' hyperthyroidism and ophthalmopathy. Points from the study as a whole: Among thyroid clonotypes expanded above 0.001, most also appeared in blood.

The chain has TRBV5-1 and TRBJ1-2; no firm D call. The sequence was collected from a man over 45 with Graves' hyperthyroidism. Source material: blood. CDR3 loop: CASSLVGDGYTF. DNA of the CDR3: TGCGCCAGCAGCTTGGTTGGGGATGGCTACACCTTC.